This is a list of T cell receptor beta chains from one sample in a study of human T cells and chemical hapten exposure. Via MiXCR, TCRdb re-called the RACE reads, giving one row per CDR3 protein. This sample has approximately 350,000 distinct CDR3 sequences; 6% to 7% occur once, and the top ten carry 4.5% to 6%. The input for sequencing was whole blood, taken in connection with sensitization to the hapten diphenylcyclopropenone (DPC). Receptor source: a woman aged 18 to 35 with alopecia areata. Some clones in this sample may be carry-over from other donors' samples. Each CDR3 is given with its conserved first and last residue. D genes are given only for firm matches. The size of a clone is reported for some rows only, either as once, few or many, or as a class for expanded clones.

d_gene	v_gene	j_gene	abundance	CDR3aa	CDR3nt
.	TRBV21-1	TRBJ2-7	many	CASSKGQGQNEQYF	TGTGCCAGCAGCAAAGGACAGGGACAGAACGAGCAGTACTTC
.	TRBV10-3	TRBJ1-6	.	CDISQGESLHF	TGTGACATCAGTCAGGGAGAGTCCCTCCACTTT
.	TRBV5-1	TRBJ2-3	.	CASSLAWGAGATDTQYF	TGCGCCAGCAGCTTGGCCTGGGGCGCGGGGGCCACAGATACGCAGTATTTT
.	TRBV20-1	TRBJ1-1	many	CSARGVSEYEGAFF	TGCAGTGCTAGGGGGGTATCAGAATACGAAGGAGCTTTCTTT
TRBD2	TRBV5-1	TRBJ2-3	.	CASSWGTSGFSDTQYF	TGCGCCAGCAGCTGGGGGACTAGCGGATTCTCAGATACGCAGTATTTT
.	TRBV7-9	TRBJ2-7	.	CASSQPGEQYF	TGTGCCAGCAGCCAACCCGGCGAGCAGTACTTC
.	TRBV6-5	TRBJ1-1	many	CASSSLGGGMSEAFF	TGTGCCAGCAGCTCGTTGGGAGGGGGTATGTCTGAAGCTTTCTTT
TRBD2	TRBV9	TRBJ2-2	.	CASSGTSGGAGELFF	TGTGCCAGCAGCGGGACTAGCGGGGGGGCCGGGGAGCTGTTTTTT
.	TRBV12-3/TRBV12-4	TRBJ2-7	.	CASSGVRGDYEQYF	TGTGCCAGCAGCGGTGTCCGCGGGGACTACGAGCAGTACTTC
TRBD1	TRBV18	TRBJ1-4	few	CASSPGGTVNEKLFF	TGTGCCAGCTCACCCGGCGGGACAGTTAATGAAAAACTGTTTTTT
.	TRBV25-1	TRBJ2-7	.	CASSDDWTDTPYEQYF	TGTGCCAGCAGTGACGACTGGACAGATACCCCCTACGAGCAGTACTTC
TRBD1	TRBV5-1	TRBJ1-2	few	CASSQGAGSYGYTF	TGCGCCAGCAGCCAGGGGGCGGGGAGCTATGGCTACACCTTC
.	TRBV7-2	TRBJ2-3	many	CASSLVGGATDTQYF	TGTGCCAGCAGCTTAGTTGGCGGGGCCACAGATACGCAGTATTTT
.	TRBV28	TRBJ2-7	few	CASTKQSGHYMGYF	TGTGCCAGTACTAAACAATCTGGACACTATATGGGGTACTTC
TRBD1	TRBV6-1	TRBJ1-4	many	CASRSRGRVKLFF	TGTGCCAGCAGGTCCAGGGGGAGGGTAAAACTGTTTTTT
TRBD1	TRBV6-5	TRBJ1-1	many	CASSTRQGPTEAFF	TGTGCCAGCAGTACCCGACAGGGGCCCACTGAAGCTTTCTTT
.	TRBV7-2	TRBJ2-1	.	CASSYTRSSYNEQFF	TGTGCCAGCAGCTATACTAGGAGCTCCTACAATGAGCAGTTCTTC
TRBD2	TRBV5-4	TRBJ2-7	.	CASSYLAGGSYEQYF	TGTGCCAGCAGCTATCTAGCGGGGGGCTCCTACGAGCAGTACTTC
TRBD2	TRBV5-1	TRBJ2-3	many	CASSLGAASGTDTQYF	TGCGCCAGCAGCTTGGGAGCGGCTAGCGGAACAGATACGCAGTATTTT
TRBD1	TRBV7-2	TRBJ2-7	.	CASSLVDRAHEQYF	TGTGCCAGCAGCTTAGTTGACAGGGCCCACGAGCAGTACTTC
TRBD1	TRBV6-6	TRBJ2-7	.	CASSRGLYYEQYF	TGTGCCAGCAGCAGGGGGCTCTACTACGAGCAGTACTTC
.	TRBV5-1	TRBJ2-7	.	CASSSQGGTPAYEQYF	TGCGCCAGCAGCTCGCAAGGGGGGACGCCCGCCTACGAGCAGTACTTC
TRBD2	TRBV18	TRBJ2-5	few	CASSLRLAGVQETQYF	TGTGCCAGCTCGCTCAGACTAGCGGGGGTCCAAGAGACCCAGTACTTC
TRBD2	TRBV2	TRBJ2-7	.	CASSNRLAGGRTYEQYF	TGTGCCAGCAGCAACCGACTAGCGGGGGGCCGGACCTACGAGCAGTACTTC
TRBD1	TRBV28	TRBJ1-2	many	CASSLSDRAYGYTF	TGTGCCAGCAGTTTATCCGACAGGGCCTATGGCTACACCTTC
.	TRBV6-6	TRBJ1-2	many	CASRTPSGDNYGYTF	TGTGCCAGCAGGACCCCGTCAGGGGATAACTATGGCTACACCTTC
.	TRBV5-1	TRBJ2-3	once	CASSPRTEDTQYF	TGCGCCAGCAGCCCGAGGACTGAAGATACGCAGTATTTT
.	TRBV6-2/TRBV6-3	TRBJ2-7	.	CASTPAGPTYEQYF	TGTGCCAGCACGCCCGCAGGGCCTACCTACGAGCAGTACTTC
.	TRBV12-3/TRBV12-4	TRBJ1-5	.	CASSFAPNQPQHF	TGTGCCAGCAGTTTCGCACCCAATCAGCCCCAGCATTTT
.	TRBV7-7	TRBJ2-1	many	CASSPMSSYNEQFF	TGTGCTAGCAGCCCGATGTCCTCCTACAATGAGCAGTTCTTC
.	TRBV6-2/TRBV6-3	TRBJ1-1	many	CASKRPAGNTEAFF	TGTGCCAGCAAAAGACCCGCTGGGAACACTGAAGCTTTCTTT
TRBD1	TRBV12-3/TRBV12-4	TRBJ2-7	many	CASREGQVSEQYF	TGTGCCAGCAGGGAAGGACAGGTCAGCGAGCAGTACTTC
TRBD1	TRBV28	TRBJ1-5	few	CASSGGQGGIQPQHF	TGTGCCAGCAGTGGCGGACAGGGGGGTATTCAGCCCCAGCATTTT
.	TRBV20-1	TRBJ1-2	many	CSASHNSLPYYGYTF	TGCAGTGCTAGCCATAACTCTCTCCCCTACTATGGCTACACCTTC
TRBD1	TRBV28	TRBJ1-5	many	CASSPDRVQPQHF	TGTGCCAGCAGTCCGGACAGGGTTCAGCCCCAGCATTTT
.	TRBV4-2	TRBJ1-5	many	CASSQEGHSNQPQHF	TGTGCCAGCAGCCAAGAGGGTCATAGCAATCAGCCCCAGCATTTT
.	TRBV20-1	TRBJ2-3	.	CSAPTTASSTDTQYF	TGCAGTGCTCCTACGACAGCTTCTAGCACAGATACGCAGTATTTT
.	TRBV6-5	TRBJ2-2	few	CATGGERDTGELFF	TGTGCCACCGGAGGGGAAAGGGACACCGGGGAGCTGTTTTTT
TRBD2	TRBV5-5	TRBJ2-3	.	CASSLLKTSGGADTQYF	TGTGCCAGCAGCCTCCTGAAGACTAGCGGGGGGGCAGATACGCAGTATTTT
.	TRBV7-2	TRBJ1-1	.	CASSVGRSAEAFF	TGTGCCAGCAGCGTTGGGAGGTCGGCTGAAGCTTTCTTT
.	TRBV7-3	TRBJ2-2	.	CASSLVARPIGELFF	TGTGCCAGCAGCTTGGTAGCGAGGCCCATCGGGGAGCTGTTTTTT
.	TRBV6-4	TRBJ2-1	many	CASSDEGSSYNEQFF	TGTGCCAGCAGTGACGAGGGTAGCTCCTACAATGAGCAGTTCTTC
TRBD2	TRBV20-1	TRBJ2-7	.	CSASETSWIYEQYF	TGCAGTGCTAGCGAGACTAGCTGGATCTACGAGCAGTACTTC
.	TRBV28	TRBJ1-5	many	CASSSIEYSNQPQHF	TGTGCCAGCAGTTCCATCGAATATAGCAATCAGCCCCAGCATTTT
TRBD1	TRBV7-2	TRBJ1-2	few	CASRPNRGPSYGYTF	TGTGCCAGCAGACCCAACAGGGGGCCAAGCTATGGCTACACCTTC
TRBD2	TRBV9	TRBJ2-1	.	CASSVGLAEYNEQFF	TGTGCCAGCAGCGTCGGACTAGCGGAATACAATGAGCAGTTCTTC
TRBD1	TRBV7-2	TRBJ1-6	many	CASSVQQGNNSPLHF	TGTGCCAGCAGCGTTCAACAGGGGAATAATTCACCCCTCCACTTT
.	TRBV5-8	TRBJ2-7	.	CASSSAGGSYEQYF	TGTGCCAGCAGCTCGGCAGGTGGGTCCTACGAGCAGTACTTC
.	TRBV7-2	TRBJ2-7	.	CASSPPGLNDEQYF	TGTGCCAGCAGCCCCCCGGGTTTGAACGACGAGCAGTACTTC
TRBD1	TRBV28	TRBJ1-5	many	CASSSLTGSGNQPQHF	TGTGCCAGCAGTTCGCTGACAGGGTCGGGCAATCAGCCCCAGCATTTT
TRBD1	TRBV4-1	TRBJ1-2	.	CASSQGQGALPGYTF	TGCGCCAGCAGCCAGGGACAGGGGGCGCTTCCTGGCTACACCTTC
.	TRBV7-2	TRBJ2-2	.	CATTPGDTNTGELFF	TGTGCCACCACCCCAGGGGATACGAACACCGGGGAGCTGTTTTTT
TRBD1	TRBV6-2/TRBV6-3	TRBJ1-2	many	CASSYDRGFDGYTF	TGTGCCAGCAGTTACGACAGGGGGTTCGATGGCTACACCTTC
.	TRBV12-3/TRBV12-4	TRBJ2-1	few	CASSPHEALEQFF	TGTGCCAGCAGCCCACATGAGGCCCTGGAGCAGTTCTTC
.	TRBV2	TRBJ2-5	few	CASSSDIFTETQYF	TGTGCCAGCAGTTCCGACATTTTTACCGAGACCCAGTACTTC
TRBD1	TRBV20-1	TRBJ1-4	many	CSARGQGAEKLFF	TGCAGTGCTAGGGGACAGGGTGCTGAAAAACTGTTTTTT
TRBD2	TRBV7-8	TRBJ2-3	.	CASSLESGLATDTQYF	TGTGCCAGCAGCTTAGAGTCTGGACTAGCGACAGATACGCAGTATTTT
TRBD2	TRBV6-2/TRBV6-3	TRBJ2-7	.	CASSSNAFSGGRSPEQYF	TGTGCCAGCAGTTCCAATGCCTTTAGCGGGGGGCGTTCGCCCGAGCAGTACTTC
.	TRBV2	TRBJ2-5	few	CASSRNARETQYF	TGTGCCAGCAGTAGGAATGCCAGAGAGACCCAGTACTTC